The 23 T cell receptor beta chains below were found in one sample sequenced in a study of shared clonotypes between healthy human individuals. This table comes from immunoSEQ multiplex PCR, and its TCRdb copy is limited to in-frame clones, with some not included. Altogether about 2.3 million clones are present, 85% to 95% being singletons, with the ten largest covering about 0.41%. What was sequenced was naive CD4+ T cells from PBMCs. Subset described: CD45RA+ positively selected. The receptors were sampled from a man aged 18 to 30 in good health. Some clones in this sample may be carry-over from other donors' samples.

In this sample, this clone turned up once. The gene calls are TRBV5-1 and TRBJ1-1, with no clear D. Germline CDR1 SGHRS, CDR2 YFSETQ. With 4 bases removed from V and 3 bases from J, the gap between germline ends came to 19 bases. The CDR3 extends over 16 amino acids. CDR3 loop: CASSTSPGIRDTEAFF. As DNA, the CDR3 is TGCGCCAGCAGCACGTCCCCGGGGATTAGGGACACTGAAGCTTTCTTT.

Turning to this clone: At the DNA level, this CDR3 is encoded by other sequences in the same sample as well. The CDR3 nucleotides are TGTGCCAGCTCACCACCGAGTCTAGCGGGCGAGCAGTACTTC. This sequence encodes CASSPPSLAGEQYF. The chain couples TRBV18 to TRBJ2-7, with TRBD2 matching 8 bases. The germline V gene has CDR1 KGHSH and CDR2 LQKENI. V shed 0 bases, J shed 6 bases, and the junction held 4 bases outside the gene matches. The CDR3 consists of 14 residues.

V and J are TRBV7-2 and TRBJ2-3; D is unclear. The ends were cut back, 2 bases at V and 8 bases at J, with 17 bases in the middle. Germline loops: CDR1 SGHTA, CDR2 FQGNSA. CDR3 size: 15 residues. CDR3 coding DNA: TGTGCCAGCAGCTTATCGACTGCCCCTGCGACTACGCAGTATTTT. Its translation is CASSLSTAPATTQYF.

CDR3 coding DNA: TGTGCCAGCAGCGTAGGGGACATTTCCTACGAGCAGTACTTC. It yields the protein CASSVGDISYEQYF. The chain joins TRBV9 to TRBJ2-7; tentatively, D is TRBD1 (6 bases). Looked up from germline, CDR1 is SGDLS and CDR2 is YYNGEE. The CDR3 length is 14 residues. The ends were cut back, 0 bases at V and 1 base at J, with 8 bases in the middle.

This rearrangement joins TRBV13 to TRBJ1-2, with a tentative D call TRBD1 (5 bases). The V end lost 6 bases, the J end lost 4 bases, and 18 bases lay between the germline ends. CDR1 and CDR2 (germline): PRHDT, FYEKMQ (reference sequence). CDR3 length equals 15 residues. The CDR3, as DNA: TGTGCCAGCAGGGCTTCGGGAGCGGGGGGCTATGGCTACACCTTC. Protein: CASRASGAGGYGYTF.

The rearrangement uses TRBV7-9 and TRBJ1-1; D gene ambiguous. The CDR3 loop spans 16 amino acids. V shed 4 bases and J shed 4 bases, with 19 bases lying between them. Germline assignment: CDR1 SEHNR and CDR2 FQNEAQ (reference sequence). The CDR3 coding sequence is TGTGCCAGCAGCTCCTTACCGTCAACGATTAGCACTGAAGCTTTCTTT. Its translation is CASSSLPSTISTEAFF.

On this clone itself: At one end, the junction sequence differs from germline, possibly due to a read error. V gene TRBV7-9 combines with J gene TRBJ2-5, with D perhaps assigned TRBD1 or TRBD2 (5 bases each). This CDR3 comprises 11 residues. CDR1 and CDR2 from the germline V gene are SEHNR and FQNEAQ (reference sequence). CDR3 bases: TGTGCCAGCAGTTTAGAGGGGTTCCAGTACTTC. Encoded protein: CASSLEGFQYF.

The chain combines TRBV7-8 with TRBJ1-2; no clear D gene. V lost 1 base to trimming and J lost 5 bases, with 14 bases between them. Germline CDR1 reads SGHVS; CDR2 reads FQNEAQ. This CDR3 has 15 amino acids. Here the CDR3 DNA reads TGTGCCAGCAGCTTAGAGTACTCGTCCTCATATGGCTACACCTTC. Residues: CASSLEYSSSYGYTF.

The CDR3 spells CASSILQAQPQHF. The CDR3 region has the DNA TGTGCCAGTAGTATATTACAGGCCCAGCCCCAGCATTTT. The rearrangement links TRBV19 to TRBJ1-5; possible D gene TRBD1, 5 bases. With 2 bases removed from V and 7 bases from J, the gap between germline ends came to 9 bases. CDR3 size: 13 residues. Germline V gene lookup returns CDR1 LNHDA and CDR2 SQIVND (reference sequence).

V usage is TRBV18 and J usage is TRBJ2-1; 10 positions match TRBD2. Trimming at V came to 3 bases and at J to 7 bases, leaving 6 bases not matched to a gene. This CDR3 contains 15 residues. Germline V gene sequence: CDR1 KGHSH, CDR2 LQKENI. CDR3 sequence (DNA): TGTGCCAGCTCACCCCTAGCGGGAGTGGTGAATGAGCAGTTCTTC. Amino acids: CASSPLAGVVNEQFF.

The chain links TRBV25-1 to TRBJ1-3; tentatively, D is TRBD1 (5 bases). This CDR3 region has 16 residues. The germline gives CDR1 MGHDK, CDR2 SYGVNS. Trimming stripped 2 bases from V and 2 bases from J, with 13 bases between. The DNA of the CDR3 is TGTGCCAGCAGTGAACAATTGGGGGTTGCTGGAAACACCATATATTTT. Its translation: CASSEQLGVAGNTIYF.

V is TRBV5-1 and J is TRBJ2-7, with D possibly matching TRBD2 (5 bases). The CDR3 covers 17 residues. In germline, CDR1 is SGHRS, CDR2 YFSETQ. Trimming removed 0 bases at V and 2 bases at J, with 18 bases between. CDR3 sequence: CASSLGLLKGRTYEQYF. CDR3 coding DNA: TGCGCCAGCAGCTTGGGACTACTTAAGGGCCGAACCTACGAGCAGTACTTC. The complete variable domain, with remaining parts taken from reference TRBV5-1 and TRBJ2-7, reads KAGVTQTPRYLIKTRGQQVTLSCSPISGHRSVSWYQQTPGQGLQFLFEYFSETQRNKGNFPGRFSGRQFSNSRSEMNVSTLELGDSALYLCASSLGLLKGRTYEQYFGPGTRLTVT.

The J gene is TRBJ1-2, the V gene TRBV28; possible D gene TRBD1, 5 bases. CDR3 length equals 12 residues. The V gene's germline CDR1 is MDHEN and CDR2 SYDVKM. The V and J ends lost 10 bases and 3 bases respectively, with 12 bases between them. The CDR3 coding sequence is TGTGCCACCGGGGCGACAGACTATGGCTACACCTTC. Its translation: CATGATDYGYTF.

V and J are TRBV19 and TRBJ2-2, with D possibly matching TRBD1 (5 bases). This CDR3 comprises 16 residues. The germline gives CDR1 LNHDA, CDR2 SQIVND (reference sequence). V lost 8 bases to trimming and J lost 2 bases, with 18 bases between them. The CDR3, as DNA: TGTGCCAGTCGTAGGACGGGTAGGGGTAACACCGGGGAGCTGTTTTTT. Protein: CASRRTGRGNTGELFF.

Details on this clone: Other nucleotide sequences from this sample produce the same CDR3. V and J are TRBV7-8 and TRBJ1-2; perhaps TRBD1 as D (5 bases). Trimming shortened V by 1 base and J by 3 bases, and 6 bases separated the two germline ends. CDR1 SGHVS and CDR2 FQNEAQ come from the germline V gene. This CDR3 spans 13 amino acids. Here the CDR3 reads CASSLGGDYGYTF. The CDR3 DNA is TGTGCCAGCAGCTTAGGAGGGGACTATGGCTACACCTTC.

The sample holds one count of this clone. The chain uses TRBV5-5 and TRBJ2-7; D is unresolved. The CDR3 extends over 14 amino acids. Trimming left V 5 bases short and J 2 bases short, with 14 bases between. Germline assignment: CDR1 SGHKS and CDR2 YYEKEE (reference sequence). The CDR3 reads CASSLGPNPYEQYF. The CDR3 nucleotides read TGTGCCAGCAGTCTGGGTCCGAACCCCTACGAGCAGTACTTC.

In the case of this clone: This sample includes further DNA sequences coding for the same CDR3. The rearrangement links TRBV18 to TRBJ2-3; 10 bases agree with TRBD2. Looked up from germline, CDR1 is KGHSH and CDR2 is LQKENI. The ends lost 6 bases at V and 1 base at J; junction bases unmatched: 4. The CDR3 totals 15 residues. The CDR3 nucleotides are TGTGCCAGCTCCCCCGGACTAGCGGGCACAGATACGCAGTATTTT. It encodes CASSPGLAGTDTQYF.

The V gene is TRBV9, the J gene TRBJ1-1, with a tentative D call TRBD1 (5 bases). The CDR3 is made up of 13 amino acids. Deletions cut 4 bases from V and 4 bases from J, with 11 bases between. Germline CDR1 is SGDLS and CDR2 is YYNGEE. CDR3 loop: CASSLSGATEAFF. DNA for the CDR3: TGTGCCAGCAGCCTGTCTGGGGCCACTGAAGCTTTCTTT. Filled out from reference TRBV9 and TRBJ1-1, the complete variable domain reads DSGVTQTPKHLITATGQRVTLRCSPRSGDLSVYWYQQSLDQGLQFLIQYYNGEERAKGNILERFSAQQFPDLHSELNLSSLELGDSALYFCASSLSGATEAFFGQGTRLTVV.

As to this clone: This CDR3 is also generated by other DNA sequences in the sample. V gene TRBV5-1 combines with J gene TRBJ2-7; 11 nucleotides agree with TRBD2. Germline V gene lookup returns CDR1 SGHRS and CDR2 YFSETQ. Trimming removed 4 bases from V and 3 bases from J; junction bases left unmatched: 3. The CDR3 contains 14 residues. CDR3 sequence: CASSPTSGSYEQYF. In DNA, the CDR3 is TGCGCCAGCAGCCCAACTAGCGGGAGCTACGAGCAGTACTTC.

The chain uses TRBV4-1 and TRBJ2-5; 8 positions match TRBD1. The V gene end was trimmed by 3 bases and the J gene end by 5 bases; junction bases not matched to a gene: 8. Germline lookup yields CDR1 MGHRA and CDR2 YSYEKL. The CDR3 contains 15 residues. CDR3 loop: CASSQQGAVAETQYF. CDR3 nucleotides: TGCGCCAGCAGCCAGCAGGGGGCGGTGGCGGAGACCCAGTACTTC.

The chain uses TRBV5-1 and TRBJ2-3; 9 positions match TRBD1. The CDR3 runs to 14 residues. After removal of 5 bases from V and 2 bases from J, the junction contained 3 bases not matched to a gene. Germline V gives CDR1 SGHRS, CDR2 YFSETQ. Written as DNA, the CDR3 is TGCGCCAGCAGTCGGGACAGGGACACAGATACGCAGTATTTT. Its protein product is CASSRDRDTDTQYF.

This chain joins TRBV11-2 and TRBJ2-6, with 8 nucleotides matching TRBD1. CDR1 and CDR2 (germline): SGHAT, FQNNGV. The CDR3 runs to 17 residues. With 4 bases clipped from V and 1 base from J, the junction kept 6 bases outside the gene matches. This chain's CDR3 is CASSSSRTGSGANVLTF. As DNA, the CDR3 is TGTGCCAGCAGCTCGAGCCGGACAGGGTCTGGGGCCAACGTCCTGACTTTC.

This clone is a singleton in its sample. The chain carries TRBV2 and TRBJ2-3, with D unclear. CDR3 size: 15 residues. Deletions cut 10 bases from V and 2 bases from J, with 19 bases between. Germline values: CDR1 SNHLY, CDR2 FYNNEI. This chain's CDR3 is CAMRKLLLVTDTQYF. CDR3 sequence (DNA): TGTGCCATGAGGAAGCTTCTCCTGGTCACAGATACGCAGTATTTT.